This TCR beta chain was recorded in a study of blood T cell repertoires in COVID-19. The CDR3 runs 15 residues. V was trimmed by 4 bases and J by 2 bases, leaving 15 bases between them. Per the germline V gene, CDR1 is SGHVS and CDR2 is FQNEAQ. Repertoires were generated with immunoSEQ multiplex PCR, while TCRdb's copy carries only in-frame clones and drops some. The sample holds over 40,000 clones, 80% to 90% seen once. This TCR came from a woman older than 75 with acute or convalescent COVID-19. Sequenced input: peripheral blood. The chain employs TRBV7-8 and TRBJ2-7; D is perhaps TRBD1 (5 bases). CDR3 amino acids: CASSSRQPPPYEQYF. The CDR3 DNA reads TGTGCCAGCAGCTCTCGACAGCCACCCCCCTACGAGCAGTACTTC.